Included here is one TCR beta chain sequence, with context. Its antigen is currently unknown. The PCR was carried out with 60 Vbeta primers and 13 Jbeta primers. The table came from immunoSEQ multiplex PCR; TCRdb's copy has only in-frame clones and leaves some out. Of about 130,000 clones in the sample, approximately 86% were seen once. This record comes from a study of cytomegalovirus exposure and HLA in healthy donors. Whole-study results and caveats: Some V segments, including TRBV6-2 and TRBV6-3, were excluded as indistinguishable. As immune exposure information, only CMV serostatus was available.

This CDR3 comprises 16 residues. V was shortened by 3 bases and J by 3 bases, with 18 bases between the two germline ends. Germline values: CDR1 KGHSH, CDR2 LQKENI. The chain couples TRBV18 to TRBJ2-7; no definite D call. The receptor's source is a boy aged 5 to 17 in good health and CMV-seronegative. Sequencing used PBMCs. The DNA of the CDR3 is TGTGCCAGCTCACCTAAAAGTATACTGATAGACTACGAGCAGTACTTC. Its protein product is CASSPKSILIDYEQYF.